This T cell receptor beta chain was recorded in a study of tumor and adjacent non-tumor tissue in lung cancer. This CDR3 has 13 amino acids. Germline V gene data show CDR1 as SGHDT and CDR2 as YYEEEE. V lost 2 bases to trimming and J lost 7 bases, with 12 bases between them. The library came from three nested PCR rounds adapted from ARM-PCR protocols. One entry per CDR3 protein, called by TCRdb with MiXCR from the multiplex PCR reads. The profile shows 90,000 to 100,000 distinct CDR3 sequences, roughly 80% of them singletons. With respect to this clonotype: The conserved closing phenylalanine or tryptophan is absent in this CDR3, likely reflecting a read error.

The template was RNA from unsorted bulk tissue. More than 3 cm separated this lung sample from the edge of the tumor. Specimen: distant non-tumor lung tissue. This sequence was found in a man between 60 and 75 years old with small cell lung cancer. The chain uses TRBV5-6 and TRBJ1-1; no definite D call. The CDR3 reads CASSFGVVGEAFS. In nucleotides, the CDR3 is TGTGCCAGCAGCTTTGGGGTAGTGGGTGAAGCTTTCTCT.